This T cell receptor beta chain originates from a study of cytomegalovirus exposure and HLA in healthy donors. Points from the study as a whole: While the bulk of TCR sequences proved rare, some public TCRs turned up in many donors.

Use of 60 Vbeta and 13 Jbeta primers characterized the PCR. Repertoires were generated with immunoSEQ multiplex PCR, while TCRdb's copy carries only in-frame clones and drops some. In the table there are 150,000 to 200,000 clones, 75% to 85% of which are singletons. A word on this clone: Its antigen remains unknown.

J lost 2 bases, V lost 5 bases, and 3 bases had no gene match. The CDR3 consists of 14 residues. Looked up from germline, CDR1 is SSHAT and CDR2 is FNYEAQ (reference sequence). The sequenced sample consisted of PBMCs. The chain employs TRBV7-7 and TRBJ2-3, with 8 bases matching TRBD1. The source of this sequence is a girl aged 10-17 years in good health and CMV-seropositive. This CDR3 is CASSLGQATDTQYF. Here the CDR3 DNA reads TGTGCCAGCAGCCTGGGACAGGCCACAGATACGCAGTATTTT.